Presented here are 23 T cell receptor beta chains from one specimen sequenced in a study of T cell clones after liver transplantation. TCRdb's table, derived via immunoSEQ multiplex PCR, lists solely in-frame clones and lacks some. The sample lists around 110,000 clones; around nine tenths were seen once. Sequenced here: CD4+ T cells from blood, sampled 12 months after liver transplant. The receptor set was obtained from a human patient who received a liver transplant. Some T cells could come from the graft donor.

The V and J genes are TRBV28 and TRBJ2-5, with a weak D call TRBD1 (5 bases). CDR1 MDHEN and CDR2 SYDVKM come from the germline V gene. The CDR3 is 13 residues long. V lost 6 bases and J 2 bases, leaving 10 bases between the germline ends. The CDR3 reads CASRAGWQETQYF. CDR3 DNA sequence: TGTGCCAGCAGGGCAGGGTGGCAAGAGACCCAGTACTTC.

The V call is TRBV30, the J call TRBJ2-2, with D maybe TRBD2 (7 bases). Germline values: CDR1 GTSNPN, CDR2 SVGIG (reference sequence). Between the trimmed V and J ends, which lost 5 bases and 4 bases, there was a span of 20 bases. The length of the CDR3 is 16 residues. In nucleotides, the CDR3 is TGTGCCTGGGGCCAGAGGGGGAGGGCCTTCACCGGGGAGCTGTTTTTT. Amino acids: CAWGQRGRAFTGELFF. The full variable domain, with the rest looked up from reference TRBV30 and TRBJ2-2, is SQTIHQWPATLVQPVGSPLSLECTVEGTSNPNLYWYRQAAGRGLQLLFYSVGIGQISSEVPQNLSASRPQDRQFILSSKKLLLSDSGFYLCAWGQRGRAFTGELFFGEGSRLTVL.

CDR3 sequence (DNA): TGTGCCACCAGCAGAAATACCCAGGGGGCGGACGTCTCCCTATACAATGAGCAGTTCTTC. Amino acid sequence: CATSRNTQGADVSLYNEQFF. V is TRBV15 and J is TRBJ2-1, with 8 positions matching TRBD1. CDR1 is LNHNV, CDR2 YYDKDF, per germline (reference sequence). The length of the CDR3 is 20 residues. V shed 2 bases and J 4 bases; nucleotides not matched to a gene: 19.

The chain is built from TRBV5-1 and TRBJ2-1, with TRBD1 identical over 8 bases. This CDR3 has 15 residues. Germline V gives CDR1 SGHRS, CDR2 YFSETQ. V shed 4 bases, J shed 4 bases, and the junction held 7 bases outside the gene matches. The CDR3 sequence is CASSLQGADYNEQFF. The CDR3 DNA sequence: TGCGCCAGCAGCCTTCAGGGGGCGGATTACAATGAGCAGTTCTTC.

V is TRBV10-3 and J is TRBJ2-1; 10 bases line up with TRBD2. CDR1 is ENHRY and CDR2 is SYGVKD in the germline V gene. This CDR3 comprises 15 residues. Losses at the gene ends were 3 bases for V and 6 bases for J; bases not matched to a gene: 5. CDR3 amino acids: CAISDKAGGGNEQFF. The CDR3 DNA reads TGTGCCATCAGTGATAAAGCGGGAGGGGGCAATGAGCAGTTCTTC.

The chain carries TRBV7-9 and TRBJ2-2; tentative D call: TRBD1 (6 bases). Germline-derived CDR1 and CDR2 are SEHNR and FQNEAQ (reference sequence). The V end was cut by 5 bases, the J end by 7 bases, with 17 bases between. This CDR3 is built from 15 residues. CDR3 loop: CASSTYGTMGGELFF. The CDR3 nucleotides are TGTGCCAGCAGCACCTACGGGACAATGGGCGGGGAGCTGTTTTTT.

Regarding this clone: This specimen includes other DNA sequences encoding the same CDR3. The rearrangement joins TRBV7-9 to TRBJ2-5; possibly TRBD2 for D (6 bases). CDR1 is SEHNR, CDR2 FQNEAQ, per germline (reference sequence). CDR3 length: 13 residues. V was pared by 1 base and J by 4 bases, with 7 bases between. CDR3: CASSLVGGETQYF. For the CDR3, the DNA is TGTGCCAGCAGCTTAGTGGGGGGAGAGACCCAGTACTTC.

This clone has more than one count but fewer than ten. This chain connects TRBV25-1 to TRBJ2-7, with 10 nucleotides matching TRBD2. CDR3 length: 14 residues. Unmatched junction bases numbered 5, after V lost 6 bases and J lost 3 bases. CDR1 MGHDK and CDR2 SYGVNS come from the germline V gene. CDR3 region: CASRASGSGYEQYF. CDR3 DNA: TGTGCCAGCAGGGCTAGCGGGAGTGGCTACGAGCAGTACTTC.

The chain uses TRBV5-1 and TRBJ2-4; D perhaps matches TRBD2 (5 bases). The CDR3 totals 13 residues. V lost 1 base to trimming and J lost 7 bases, with 9 bases between them. The V gene's germline CDR1 is SGHRS and CDR2 YFSETQ. In nucleotides, the CDR3 is TGCGCCAGCAGCTTGACCGGGGTTAACATTCAGTACTTC. Translated: CASSLTGVNIQYF.

This clone was found once. The chain combines TRBV27 with TRBJ2-2; 8 bases fit TRBD2. Germline CDR1 MNHEY, CDR2 SMNVEV (reference sequence). The V and J ends lost 6 bases and 6 bases, in that order; junction bases with no gene match: 6. The CDR3 runs 14 residues. The CDR3 DNA reads TGTGCCAGCAGCCATCACGGGAGGGCCGGGGAGCTGTTTTTT. Its protein product is CASSHHGRAGELFF.

Points on this clone: The sample carries other DNA sequences with the same CDR3. V usage is TRBV28 and J usage is TRBJ1-2; D might be TRBD1 (5 bases). Trimming took 4 bases from V and 8 from J, leaving 11 bases between them. The CDR3 covers 12 residues. Germline V gene data show CDR1 as MDHEN and CDR2 as SYDVKM. The CDR3 reads CASSSDIYGYTF. The CDR3 coding sequence is TGTGCCAGCAGTTCGGACATCTACGGCTACACCTTC.

The chain combines TRBV5-8 with TRBJ1-1; D perhaps matches TRBD1 (5 bases). Germline V CDR1 and CDR2: SGHTS, YDEGEE. The CDR3 totals 14 residues. The V and J ends lost 1 base and 7 bases respectively, with 14 bases between them. CDR3 DNA sequence: TGTGCCAGCAGCTTGAGGGGCAGTGGGGTTGAAGCTTTCTTT. This sequence encodes CASSLRGSGVEAFF.

This clone has just a few counts. The chain links TRBV5-7 to TRBJ1-1; D uncertain. TRBV5-7 is flagged as an ORF with uncertain function. Trimming removed 3 bases from V and 8 bases from J, with 14 bases in between. The CDR3 has 13 residues. The CDR3 protein is CASSSYTEQEAFF. The CDR3 coding sequence is TGTGCCAGCAGCTCTTACACCGAGCAGGAAGCTTTCTTT.

The V call is TRBV9, the J call TRBJ2-2; 7 bases are shared with TRBD2. After removal of 1 base from V and 1 base from J, the junction contained 13 bases not matched to a gene. Germline assignment: CDR1 SGDLS and CDR2 YYNGEE. The CDR3 is 19 amino acids. CDR3 in amino acids: CASSVRDYSGSGNTGELFF. DNA of the CDR3: TGTGCCAGCAGCGTAAGGGACTACTCTGGCTCTGGGAACACCGGGGAGCTGTTTTTT.

J is TRBJ2-3 and V is TRBV13, with 12 bases matching TRBD2. The V and J ends lost 0 bases and 0 bases, in that order; junction bases with no gene match: 16. The CDR3 extends over 22 amino acids. Per germline, CDR1 PRHDT and CDR2 FYEKMQ (reference sequence). The CDR3 here is CASSLGDRTRRTSGDSTDTQYF. CDR3 in DNA: TGTGCCAGCAGCTTAGGCGACAGGACCAGGAGGACTAGCGGGGATAGCACAGATACGCAGTATTTT.

This sequence joins TRBV6-5 and TRBJ2-1, with 8 bases fitting TRBD2. The CDR3 contains 13 residues. The germline V gene has CDR1 MNHEY and CDR2 SVGAGI. Germline trimming cut 9 bases from V and 6 bases from J; bases unmatched to any gene: 7. DNA for the CDR3: TGTGCCAGTTCTAGCGGGTGGGCCAATGAGCAGTTCTTC. It specifies CASSSGWANEQFF.

V gene TRBV11-3 combines with J gene TRBJ2-1, with D possibly TRBD1 on 7 matching bases. Trimming cost V 5 bases and J 5 bases, with 16 bases left between them. Germline V gene sequence: CDR1 SGHNT, CDR2 YENEEA. This CDR3 region has 15 residues. This chain's CDR3 is CASSLRDRGNNEQFF. The CDR3 DNA follows: TGTGCCAGCAGCCTGCGGGACAGAGGGAACAATGAGCAGTTCTTC.

The J gene is TRBJ1-2, the V gene TRBV28; D gene ambiguous. This CDR3 has 14 amino acids. V was pared by 7 bases and J by 8 bases, with 20 bases between. Germline CDR1 is MDHEN and CDR2 is SYDVKM. CDR3 loop: CASTPSLAGWGYTF. The DNA for the CDR3 is TGTGCCAGCACCCCCTCACTCGCCGGGTGGGGCTACACCTTC.

The chain is built from TRBV10-3 and TRBJ2-1; TRBD1 might be the D (6 bases). Germline-derived CDR1 and CDR2 are ENHRY and SYGVKD. Trimming removed 5 bases at V and 6 bases at J, with 14 bases between. The CDR3 has 14 amino acids. The CDR3 sequence is CAISPGQWSNEQFF. CDR3 DNA sequence: TGTGCCATCAGTCCGGGACAATGGAGCAATGAGCAGTTCTTC.

This clone was seen only a few times. The chain couples TRBV27 to TRBJ2-7; D might be TRBD1 (5 bases). The germline V gene encodes CDR1 MNHEY and CDR2 SMNVEV (reference sequence). Trimming pared 3 bases from V and 5 bases from J, leaving 14 bases between. CDR3 length equals 14 residues. Here the CDR3 reads CASSFSPRADEQYF. CDR3 nucleotide sequence: TGTGCCAGCAGTTTTTCCCCCAGGGCGGACGAGCAGTACTTC.

The rearrangement joins TRBV28 to TRBJ1-4; 7 nucleotides line up with TRBD1. The CDR3 length is 15 residues. Per germline, CDR1 MDHEN and CDR2 SYDVKM. J gave up 7 bases and V 4 bases, and 9 bases lay outside the gene matches. CDR3 nucleotide sequence: TGTGCCAGCAGTTCCAGTACAGGGGAGGGTGAAAAACTGTTTTTT. Protein: CASSSSTGEGEKLFF.

CDR3 sequence: CASSLRAGNTIYF. In nucleotides, the CDR3 is TGTGCCAGCAGTTTACGAGCTGGAAACACCATATATTTT. The chain has TRBV28 and TRBJ1-3; D is undetermined. Trimming left V 2 bases short and J 2 bases short, with 4 bases between. The CDR3 length is 13 residues. The germline V gene encodes CDR1 MDHEN and CDR2 SYDVKM.

This clone was seen only once. This rearrangement joins TRBV7-9 to TRBJ2-7; TRBD2 agrees at 9 bases. V gave up 3 bases and J gave up 0 bases; unmatched junction bases: 12. The CDR3 is 18 residues long. CDR1 and CDR2 (germline): SEHNR, FQNEAQ (reference sequence). The DNA of the CDR3 is TGTGCCAGCAGCTTTGGCTTGGCTAGCGGGGCATACTCCTACGAGCAGTACTTC. It specifies CASSFGLASGAYSYEQYF.